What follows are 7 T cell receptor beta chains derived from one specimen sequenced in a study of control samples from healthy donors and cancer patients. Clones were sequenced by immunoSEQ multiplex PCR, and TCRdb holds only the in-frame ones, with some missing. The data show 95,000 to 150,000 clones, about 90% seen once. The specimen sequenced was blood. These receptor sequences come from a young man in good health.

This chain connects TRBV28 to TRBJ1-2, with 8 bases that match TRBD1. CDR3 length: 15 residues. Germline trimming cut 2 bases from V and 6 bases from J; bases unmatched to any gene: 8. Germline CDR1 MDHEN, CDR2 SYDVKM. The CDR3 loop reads CASSLEGQGANGYTF. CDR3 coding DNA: TGTGCCAGCAGTTTAGAGGGGCAGGGGGCGAATGGCTACACCTTC.

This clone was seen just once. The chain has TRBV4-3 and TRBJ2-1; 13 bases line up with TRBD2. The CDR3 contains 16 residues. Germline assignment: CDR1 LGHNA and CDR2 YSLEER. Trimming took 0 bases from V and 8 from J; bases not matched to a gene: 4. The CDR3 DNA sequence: TGCGCCAGCAGCCAAGATAGGACTAGCGGGAGCCATGAGCAGTTCTTC. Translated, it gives CASSQDRTSGSHEQFF.

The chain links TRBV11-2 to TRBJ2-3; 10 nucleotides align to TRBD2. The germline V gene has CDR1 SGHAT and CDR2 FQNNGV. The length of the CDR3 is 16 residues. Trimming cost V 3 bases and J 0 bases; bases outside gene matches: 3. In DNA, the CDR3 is TGTGCCAGCAGCTTCCAGCGGGGGGGTAGCACAGATACGCAGTATTTT. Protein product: CASSFQRGGSTDTQYF.

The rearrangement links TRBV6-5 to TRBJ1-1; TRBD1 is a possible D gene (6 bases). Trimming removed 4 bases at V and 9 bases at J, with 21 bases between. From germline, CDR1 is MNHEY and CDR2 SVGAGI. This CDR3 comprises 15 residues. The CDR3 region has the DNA TGTGCCAGCAGTTTTGGTACCCGGTTGGGGGGGCAAGCTTTCTTT. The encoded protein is CASSFGTRLGGQAFF.

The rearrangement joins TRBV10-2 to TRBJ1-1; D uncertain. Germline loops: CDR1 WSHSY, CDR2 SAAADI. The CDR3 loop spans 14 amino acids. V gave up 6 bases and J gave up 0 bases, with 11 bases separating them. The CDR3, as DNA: TGCGCCAGCAGGTACACTACAGTGAACACTGAAGCTTTCTTT. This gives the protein CASRYTTVNTEAFF.

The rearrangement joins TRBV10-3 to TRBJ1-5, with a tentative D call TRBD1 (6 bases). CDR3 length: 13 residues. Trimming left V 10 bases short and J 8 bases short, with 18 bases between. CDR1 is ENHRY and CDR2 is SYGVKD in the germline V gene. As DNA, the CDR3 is TGTGCCACTCAAGGACAGATCGAGAAGCCCCAGCATTTT. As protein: CATQGQIEKPQHF.

The CDR3 sequence: CAWSTTGYREKLFF. The CDR3 DNA reads as TGTGCCTGGAGTACGACAGGGTATCGTGAAAAACTGTTTTTT. The rearrangement uses TRBV30 and TRBJ1-4; the match to TRBD1 covers 7 bases. Germline CDR1 and CDR2: GTSNPN and SVGIG (reference sequence). V was clipped by 2 bases and J by 7 bases; unmatched bases: 7. The CDR3 totals 14 residues.